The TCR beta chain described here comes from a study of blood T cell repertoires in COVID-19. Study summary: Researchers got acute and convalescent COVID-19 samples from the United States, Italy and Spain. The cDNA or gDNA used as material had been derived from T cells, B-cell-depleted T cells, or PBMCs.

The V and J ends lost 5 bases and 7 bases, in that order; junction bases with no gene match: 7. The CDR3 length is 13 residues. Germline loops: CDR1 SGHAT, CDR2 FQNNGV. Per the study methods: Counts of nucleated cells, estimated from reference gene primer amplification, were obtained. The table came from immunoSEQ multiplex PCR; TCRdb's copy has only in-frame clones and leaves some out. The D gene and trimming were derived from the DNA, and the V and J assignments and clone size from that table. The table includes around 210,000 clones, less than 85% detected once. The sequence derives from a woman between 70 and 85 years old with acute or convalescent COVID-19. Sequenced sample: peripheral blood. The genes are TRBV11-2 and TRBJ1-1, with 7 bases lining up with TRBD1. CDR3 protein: CASSAGQVGEAFF. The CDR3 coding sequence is TGTGCCAGCAGCGCCGGACAGGTGGGTGAAGCTTTCTTT.